These T cell receptor beta chains were read from a single sample in a study of T cells in narcolepsy. Produced via immunoSEQ multiplex PCR; TCRdb's table is partial and in-frame only. The repertoire holds about 25,000 clones, with roughly four fifths as singletons. The sample was CD45RA- memory CD4+ T cells from PBMCs. Receptors originate from a human donor with narcolepsy. Both conserved end residues are part of each CDR3. D genes are given only for firm matches. Size is omitted from some rows. Given values are once, few, many or a class for expanded clones.

d_call: TRBD1
v_call: TRBV16
j_call: TRBJ1-5
clone_size: NA
cdr3_aa: CASSQGQNQPQHF
cdr3_nt: TGTGCCAGCAGCCAGGGACAGAATCAGCCCCAGCATTTT

d_call: TRBD1
v_call: TRBV28
j_call: TRBJ2-7
clone_size: NA
cdr3_aa: CASSPGGSYEQYF
cdr3_nt: TGTGCCAGCAGTCCAGGGGGCTCCTACGAGCAGTACTTC

d_call: TRBD1
v_call: TRBV5-1
j_call: TRBJ1-5
clone_size: NA
cdr3_aa: CASSLGDHQGGQPQHF
cdr3_nt: TGCGCCAGCAGCTTGGGCGATCACCAAGGGGGCCAGCCCCAGCATTTT

d_call: NA
v_call: TRBV5-5
j_call: TRBJ1-5
clone_size: NA
cdr3_aa: CASSATGGSNQPQHF
cdr3_nt: TGTGCCAGCAGCGCGACTGGTGGAAGCAATCAGCCCCAGCATTTT

d_call: NA
v_call: TRBV5-1
j_call: TRBJ2-1
clone_size: few
cdr3_aa: CASSLQPYNEQFF
cdr3_nt: TGCGCCAGCAGCCTTCAGCCTTACAATGAGCAGTTCTTC

d_call: TRBD1
v_call: TRBV25-1
j_call: TRBJ2-7
clone_size: once
cdr3_aa: CASSERWTGAYEQYF
cdr3_nt: TGTGCCAGCAGTGAACGGTGGACAGGGGCCTACGAGCAGTACTTC

d_call: NA
v_call: TRBV5-4
j_call: TRBJ2-7
clone_size: NA
cdr3_aa: CASSLRAYEQYF
cdr3_nt: TGTGCCAGCAGCTTGAGGGCCTACGAGCAGTACTTC

d_call: NA
v_call: TRBV29-1
j_call: TRBJ2-7
clone_size: NA
cdr3_aa: CSVALQYGFEQYF
cdr3_nt: TGCAGCGTCGCTTTACAGTACGGATTCGAGCAGTACTTC

d_call: NA
v_call: TRBV7-8
j_call: TRBJ1-2
clone_size: few
cdr3_aa: CASSLFTSNYGYTF
cdr3_nt: TGTGCCAGCAGCTTATTCACGTCTAACTATGGCTACACCTTC

d_call: NA
v_call: TRBV4-3
j_call: TRBJ1-5
clone_size: few
cdr3_aa: CASSQVGVGQPQHF
cdr3_nt: TGCGCCAGCAGCCAAGTCGGGGTGGGTCAGCCCCAGCATTTT

d_call: TRBD2
v_call: TRBV5-1
j_call: TRBJ2-7
clone_size: NA
cdr3_aa: CASSPGTSGYEQYF
cdr3_nt: TGCGCCAGCAGCCCCGGGACTAGCGGCTACGAGCAGTACTTC

d_call: NA
v_call: TRBV9
j_call: TRBJ2-5
clone_size: NA
cdr3_aa: CASSPKEGLFQETQYF
cdr3_nt: TGTGCCAGCAGCCCCAAAGAGGGACTCTTCCAAGAGACCCAGTACTTC

d_call: NA
v_call: TRBV30
j_call: TRBJ1-1
clone_size: NA
cdr3_aa: CACGHSEAFF
cdr3_nt: TGTGCCTGCGGACATTCTGAAGCTTTCTTT

d_call: NA
v_call: TRBV29-1
j_call: TRBJ2-3
clone_size: NA
cdr3_aa: CSVEKAGDTDTQYF
cdr3_nt: TGCAGCGTTGAGAAGGCAGGGGACACGGATACGCAGTATTTT

d_call: NA
v_call: TRBV9
j_call: TRBJ2-2
clone_size: NA
cdr3_aa: CASSAQTAGGELFF
cdr3_nt: TGTGCCAGCAGCGCGCAGACGGCGGGCGGGGAGCTGTTTTTT

d_call: NA
v_call: TRBV4-3
j_call: TRBJ2-2
clone_size: NA
cdr3_aa: CASSQVRQNTGELFF
cdr3_nt: TGCGCCAGCAGCCAAGTAAGACAGAACACCGGGGAGCTGTTTTTT

d_call: TRBD1
v_call: TRBV6-4
j_call: TRBJ1-3
clone_size: NA
cdr3_aa: CASSDFRGLEGNTIYF
cdr3_nt: TGTGCCAGCAGTGACTTTAGGGGGCTAGAAGGAAACACCATATATTTT

d_call: TRBD1
v_call: TRBV19
j_call: TRBJ1-4
clone_size: few
cdr3_aa: CASCPGQGNEKLFF
cdr3_nt: TGTGCCAGCTGCCCGGGACAGGGTAATGAAAAACTGTTTTTT

d_call: TRBD1
v_call: TRBV28
j_call: TRBJ2-5
clone_size: NA
cdr3_aa: CASSLGQGMETQYF
cdr3_nt: TGTGCCAGCAGCCTGGGACAGGGTATGGAGACCCAGTACTTC

d_call: TRBD1
v_call: TRBV9
j_call: TRBJ2-7
clone_size: NA
cdr3_aa: CASSVETGGEQYF
cdr3_nt: TGTGCCAGCAGCGTAGAGACAGGGGGTGAGCAGTACTTC

d_call: NA
v_call: TRBV7-2
j_call: TRBJ2-6
clone_size: NA
cdr3_aa: CASSLGASGANVLTF
cdr3_nt: TGTGCCAGCAGCTTGGGCGCCTCTGGGGCCAACGTCCTGACTTTC

d_call: NA
v_call: TRBV13
j_call: TRBJ1-2
clone_size: once
cdr3_aa: CASSLTLGLGYTF
cdr3_nt: TGTGCCAGCAGCTTAACCCTGGGACTTGGCTACACCTTC

d_call: NA
v_call: TRBV14
j_call: TRBJ1-2
clone_size: NA
cdr3_aa: CASSPGVSYGYTF
cdr3_nt: TGTGCCAGCAGCCCCGGCGTCTCCTATGGCTACACCTTC

d_call: NA
v_call: TRBV30
j_call: TRBJ2-5
clone_size: once
cdr3_aa: CAWRGSGERTQYF
cdr3_nt: TGTGCCTGGAGGGGGTCTGGAGAGCGGACCCAGTACTTC

d_call: NA
v_call: TRBV11-1
j_call: TRBJ2-5
clone_size: NA
cdr3_aa: CASSPYAGEGTQYF
cdr3_nt: TGTGCCAGCAGCCCCTATGCGGGTGAGGGGACCCAGTACTTC

d_call: NA
v_call: TRBV7-2
j_call: TRBJ2-1
clone_size: NA
cdr3_aa: CASSLDSHQQFF
cdr3_nt: TGTGCCAGCAGCTTAGATTCGCATCAGCAGTTCTTC

d_call: TRBD1
v_call: TRBV27
j_call: TRBJ2-7
clone_size: NA
cdr3_aa: CASTLSGDRAYEQYF
cdr3_nt: TGTGCCAGCACCCTCTCAGGGGACAGGGCGTACGAGCAGTACTTC

d_call: NA
v_call: TRBV12-5
j_call: TRBJ2-5
clone_size: once
cdr3_aa: CASGLTEETQYF
cdr3_nt: TGTGCTAGTGGTTTGACAGAGGAGACCCAGTACTTC

d_call: TRBD1
v_call: TRBV5-1
j_call: TRBJ1-1
clone_size: once
cdr3_aa: CASRQTGGNTEAFF
cdr3_nt: TGCGCCAGCCGGCAGACAGGGGGGAACACTGAAGCTTTCTTT

d_call: NA
v_call: TRBV6-5
j_call: TRBJ2-7
clone_size: NA
cdr3_aa: CASSSGGLASYEQYF
cdr3_nt: TGTGCCAGCAGCTCCGGGGGGCTAGCCTCCTACGAGCAGTACTTC

d_call: TRBD1
v_call: TRBV29-1
j_call: TRBJ1-1
clone_size: NA
cdr3_aa: CSVAVGGGGTEAFF
cdr3_nt: TGCAGCGTTGCAGTAGGGGGCGGGGGCACTGAAGCTTTCTTT

d_call: TRBD1
v_call: TRBV11-3
j_call: TRBJ1-4
clone_size: NA
cdr3_aa: CASSVRTGGVEKLFF
cdr3_nt: TGTGCCAGCAGCGTCCGAACAGGGGGAGTTGAAAAACTGTTTTTT

d_call: TRBD2
v_call: TRBV11-1
j_call: TRBJ2-2
clone_size: once
cdr3_aa: CASSFRLAETGELFF
cdr3_nt: TGTGCCAGCAGCTTTCGACTAGCGGAGACCGGGGAGCTGTTTTTT

d_call: NA
v_call: TRBV30
j_call: TRBJ1-2
clone_size: once
cdr3_aa: CAWSLGHNYGYTF
cdr3_nt: TGTGCCTGGAGTTTAGGACACAACTATGGCTACACCTTC

d_call: NA
v_call: TRBV29-1
j_call: TRBJ1-2
clone_size: NA
cdr3_aa: CSVGGDNYGYTF
cdr3_nt: TGCAGCGTTGGTGGGGATAACTATGGCTACACCTTC

d_call: NA
v_call: TRBV27
j_call: TRBJ2-1
clone_size: NA
cdr3_aa: CASISTRGAGNEQFF
cdr3_nt: TGTGCCAGCATTTCTACCCGGGGGGCGGGAAATGAGCAGTTCTTC

d_call: NA
v_call: TRBV6-5
j_call: TRBJ2-2
clone_size: NA
cdr3_aa: CASSYPGRKNTGELFF
cdr3_nt: TGTGCCAGCAGTTACCCGGGACGGAAGAACACCGGGGAGCTGTTTTTT

d_call: NA
v_call: TRBV27
j_call: TRBJ1-2
clone_size: NA
cdr3_aa: CASRVTNYGYTF
cdr3_nt: TGTGCCAGCAGAGTGACTAACTATGGCTACACCTTC

d_call: NA
v_call: TRBV7-9
j_call: TRBJ2-3
clone_size: NA
cdr3_aa: CASSFMGREQYF
cdr3_nt: TGTGCCAGCAGCTTTATGGGGCGGGAGCAGTATTTT

d_call: NA
v_call: TRBV21-1
j_call: TRBJ2-3
clone_size: NA
cdr3_aa: CASKGQGFKTDTQYF
cdr3_nt: TGTGCCAGCAAGGGACAGGGATTTAAAACAGATACGCAGTATTTT

d_call: NA
v_call: TRBV7-8
j_call: TRBJ1-4
clone_size: NA
cdr3_aa: CASSTAGTLVTTNEKLFF
cdr3_nt: TGTGCCAGCAGCACAGCCGGGACACTTGTTACAACTAATGAAAAACTGTTTTTT

d_call: NA
v_call: TRBV9
j_call: TRBJ2-7
clone_size: NA
cdr3_aa: CASSVDHEQYF
cdr3_nt: TGTGCCAGCAGCGTAGACCACGAGCAGTACTTC

d_call: TRBD1
v_call: TRBV11-3
j_call: TRBJ1-1
clone_size: NA
cdr3_aa: CASSLRTGNTEAFF
cdr3_nt: TGTGCCAGCAGCTTGAGGACAGGGAACACTGAAGCTTTCTTT

d_call: NA
v_call: TRBV15
j_call: TRBJ1-1
clone_size: NA
cdr3_aa: CATSRAQVTEAFF
cdr3_nt: TGTGCCACCAGCAGAGCTCAGGTAACTGAAGCTTTCTTT

d_call: NA
v_call: TRBV18
j_call: TRBJ1-1
clone_size: few
cdr3_aa: CASSYDLAKVWTEAFF
cdr3_nt: TGTGCCAGCTCATACGATTTGGCGAAGGTATGGACTGAAGCTTTCTTT

d_call: NA
v_call: TRBV19
j_call: TRBJ2-5
clone_size: NA
cdr3_aa: CASSRDGRSQETQYF
cdr3_nt: TGTGCCAGTAGTAGGGACGGAAGATCACAAGAGACCCAGTACTTC

d_call: NA
v_call: TRBV6-1
j_call: TRBJ2-3
clone_size: NA
cdr3_aa: CASSESGRPDTQYF
cdr3_nt: TGTGCCAGCAGTGAATCGGGCCGCCCGGATACGCAGTATTTT

d_call: NA
v_call: TRBV30
j_call: TRBJ1-6
clone_size: NA
cdr3_aa: CAWSYRDTYNSPLHF
cdr3_nt: TGTGCCTGGAGCTACAGGGACACCTATAATTCACCCCTCCACTTT

d_call: NA
v_call: TRBV5-8
j_call: TRBJ2-3
clone_size: once
cdr3_aa: CASSFYGSGPDYTDTQYF
cdr3_nt: TGTGCCAGCAGCTTTTATGGTTCCGGGCCTGACTACACAGATACGCAGTATTTT

d_call: NA
v_call: TRBV6-6
j_call: TRBJ2-2
clone_size: NA
cdr3_aa: CASKVDLNTGELFF
cdr3_nt: TGTGCCAGCAAGGTGGACCTAAACACCGGGGAGCTGTTTTTT

d_call: NA
v_call: TRBV27
j_call: TRBJ2-4
clone_size: NA
cdr3_aa: CASSGGPRVIQYF
cdr3_nt: TGTGCCAGCAGCGGGGGGCCTAGGGTCATTCAGTACTTC

d_call: NA
v_call: TRBV10-1
j_call: TRBJ2-2
clone_size: NA
cdr3_aa: CASSAYITGELFF
cdr3_nt: TGCGCCAGCAGTGCTTACATCACCGGGGAGCTGTTTTTT

d_call: NA
v_call: TRBV6-6
j_call: TRBJ2-7
clone_size: NA
cdr3_aa: CASSPRVAVPYEQYF
cdr3_nt: TGTGCCAGCAGTCCCCGAGTAGCGGTCCCCTACGAGCAGTACTTC

d_call: TRBD2
v_call: TRBV9
j_call: TRBJ2-3
clone_size: NA
cdr3_aa: CASSIGTNTDTQYF
cdr3_nt: TGTGCCAGCAGCATCGGGACTAACACAGATACGCAGTATTTT

d_call: NA
v_call: TRBV6-5
j_call: TRBJ1-3
clone_size: once
cdr3_aa: CASGKNSGNTIYF
cdr3_nt: TGTGCCAGCGGAAAGAACTCTGGAAACACCATATATTTT